This T cell receptor (beta chain) comes out of a study of post-analysis software for immune sequencing data. Unique molecular identifiers tagged the TCR beta cDNA libraries. In TCRdb, the PCR reads were re-called with MiXCR into one record per CDR3 protein. The sample consists of hundreds of thousands of distinct CDR3 sequences, 59% of them appearing once. Study findings and constraints: Compared with controls, patients had more of about 5 TRBV segments, including TRBV5-6, TRBV5-1 and TRBV20-1.

On this clonotype: Its antigen is not identified.

The CDR3 is made up of 14 amino acids. Unmatched junction bases numbered 1, after V lost 2 bases and J lost 4 bases. From germline, CDR1 is DFQATT and CDR2 SNEGSKA (reference sequence). The sequence was collected from a girl aged 2-10 years with multiple sclerosis. Material for sequencing was blood. This chain connects TRBV20-1 to TRBJ2-3; 12 nucleotides match TRBD2. This CDR3 reads CSARRLAGADTQYF. DNA of the CDR3: TGCAGTGCTAGACGACTAGCGGGAGCAGATACGCAGTATTTT.